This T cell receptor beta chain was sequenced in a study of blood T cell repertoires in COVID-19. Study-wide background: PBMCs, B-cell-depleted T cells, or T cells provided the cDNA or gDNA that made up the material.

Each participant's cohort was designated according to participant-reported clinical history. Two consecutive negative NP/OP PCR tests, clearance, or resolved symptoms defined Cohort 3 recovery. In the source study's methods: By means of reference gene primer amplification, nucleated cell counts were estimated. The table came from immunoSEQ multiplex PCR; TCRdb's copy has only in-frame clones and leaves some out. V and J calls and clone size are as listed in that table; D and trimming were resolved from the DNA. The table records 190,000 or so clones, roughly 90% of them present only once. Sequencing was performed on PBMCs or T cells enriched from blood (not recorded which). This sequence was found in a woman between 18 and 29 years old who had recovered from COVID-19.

CDR3 nucleotides: TGTGCCAGCAGCACCCACACAGGGGATGCTTTCTTT. It encodes CASSTHTGDAFF. The rearrangement links TRBV21-1 to TRBJ1-1; the D call of TRBD1 is as the table states it, not checked on the DNA. TRBV21-1 is reported as a pseudogene. The CDR3 has 12 residues.